Listed below are T cell receptor beta chains from one sample, sequenced in a study of OX40 agonist ivuxolimab in advanced cancers. TCRdb keeps only in-frame clones here, not all; method: immunoSEQ multiplex PCR. The sample carries under 20,000 clones, around 80% recorded once. The material sequenced was CD4+ or CD8+ T cells sorted from blood, taken in a trial of the OX40 agonist ivuxolimab. The receptor source for this set is an adult with an advanced solid tumor such as melanoma, head and neck, liver or kidney cancer. The CDR3 runs from the conserved cysteine through the conserved F or W. The D gene is left open where the match is weak.

D gene: .
V gene: TRBV5-5
J gene: TRBJ2-7
CDR3 protein: CASSFVVGYEQYF
CDR3 DNA: TGTGCCAGCAGCTTCGTAGTAGGCTACGAGCAGTACTTC

D gene: TRBD2
V gene: TRBV5-6
J gene: TRBJ2-1
CDR3 protein: CASSLAGTSGNNEQFF
CDR3 DNA: TGTGCCAGCAGCTTGGCCGGTACTAGCGGGAACAATGAGCAGTTCTTC

D gene: TRBD2
V gene: TRBV5-4
J gene: TRBJ2-7
CDR3 protein: CASSLATSGVSYEQYF
CDR3 DNA: TGTGCCAGCAGCTTGGCTACTAGCGGGGTCTCCTACGAGCAGTACTTC

D gene: .
V gene: TRBV27
J gene: TRBJ1-2
CDR3 protein: CASSFGGGQVGPANYGYTF
CDR3 DNA: TGTGCCAGCAGTTTCGGCGGGGGGCAGGTCGGACCTGCTAACTATGGCTACACCTTC

D gene: .
V gene: TRBV11-2
J gene: TRBJ2-1
CDR3 protein: CASSLGGGRGDEQFF
CDR3 DNA: TGTGCCAGCAGCTTAGGGGGGGGCAGGGGAGATGAGCAGTTCTTC

D gene: TRBD1
V gene: TRBV15
J gene: TRBJ1-6
CDR3 protein: CATSRGTGGDSPLHF
CDR3 DNA: TGTGCCACCAGCAGGGGCACAGGGGGCGATTCACCCCTCCACTTT

D gene: .
V gene: TRBV6-5
J gene: TRBJ2-3
CDR3 protein: CASSRQLMDTQYF
CDR3 DNA: TGTGCCAGCAGTCGCCAACTGATGGATACGCAGTATTTT

D gene: .
V gene: TRBV5-6
J gene: TRBJ1-1
CDR3 protein: CASSLAPGNTEAFF
CDR3 DNA: TGTGCCAGCAGCCTGGCCCCAGGGAACACTGAAGCTTTCTTT

D gene: .
V gene: TRBV29-1
J gene: TRBJ2-7
CDR3 protein: CSVESGLVDEQYF
CDR3 DNA: TGCAGCGTTGAATCCGGGCTCGTCGACGAGCAGTACTTC

D gene: .
V gene: TRBV20-1
J gene: TRBJ2-7
CDR3 protein: CSARTKYEQYF
CDR3 DNA: TGCAGTGCTAGAACCAAATACGAGCAGTACTTC

D gene: .
V gene: TRBV7-9
J gene: TRBJ2-3
CDR3 protein: CASSPSLSTDTQYF
CDR3 DNA: TGTGCCAGCAGCCCTAGCTTAAGCACAGATACGCAGTATTTT

D gene: .
V gene: TRBV7-2
J gene: TRBJ2-5
CDR3 protein: CASSLALIRGETQYF
CDR3 DNA: TGTGCCAGCAGCTTAGCGCTAATTAGAGGGGAGACCCAGTACTTC

D gene: TRBD2
V gene: TRBV5-4
J gene: TRBJ2-6
CDR3 protein: CASSSGTTGANVLTF
CDR3 DNA: TGTGCCAGCAGTTCCGGGACTACTGGGGCCAACGTCCTGACTTTC

D gene: .
V gene: TRBV28
J gene: TRBJ2-7
CDR3 protein: CASSSSGVLVHEQYF
CDR3 DNA: TGTGCCAGCAGTTCATCAGGGGTGTTGGTTCACGAGCAGTACTTC

D gene: .
V gene: TRBV19
J gene: TRBJ2-1
CDR3 protein: CASVPRGRRDEQFF
CDR3 DNA: TGTGCCAGTGTGCCCCGAGGCCGGCGTGATGAGCAGTTCTTC

D gene: TRBD1
V gene: TRBV28
J gene: TRBJ2-2
CDR3 protein: CASRPGQGANTGELFF
CDR3 DNA: TGTGCCAGCAGACCCGGACAGGGAGCTAACACCGGGGAGCTGTTTTTT

D gene: .
V gene: TRBV7-3
J gene: TRBJ1-1
CDR3 protein: CASSTTGNTEAFF
CDR3 DNA: TGTGCCAGCAGCACTACAGGGAACACTGAAGCTTTCTTT

D gene: TRBD1
V gene: TRBV10-3
J gene: TRBJ2-6
CDR3 protein: CAITEVQGGAGANVLTF
CDR3 DNA: TGTGCCATCACCGAGGTACAGGGGGGCGCTGGGGCCAACGTCCTGACTTTC

D gene: .
V gene: TRBV6-1
J gene: TRBJ1-6
CDR3 protein: CASSSGTRASPLHF
CDR3 DNA: TGTGCCAGCAGTTCGGGGACCCGGGCTTCACCCCTCCACTTT

D gene: .
V gene: TRBV7-6
J gene: TRBJ1-1
CDR3 protein: CASSPGRSNTEAFF
CDR3 DNA: TGTGCCAGCAGCCCGGGACGGTCGAACACTGAAGCTTTCTTT

D gene: .
V gene: TRBV6-6
J gene: TRBJ1-1
CDR3 protein: CATSAGTREAFF
CDR3 DNA: TGTGCCACCTCGGCAGGGACCCGGGAAGCTTTCTTT

D gene: TRBD1
V gene: TRBV19
J gene: TRBJ1-3
CDR3 protein: CASSFPGTGGYGNTIYF
CDR3 DNA: TGTGCCAGTAGTTTCCCCGGGACAGGGGGCTATGGAAACACCATATATTTT

D gene: TRBD2
V gene: TRBV28
J gene: TRBJ2-2
CDR3 protein: CAVKSGGGNTGELFF
CDR3 DNA: TGTGCCGTCAAAAGCGGGGGAGGTAACACCGGGGAGCTGTTTTTT